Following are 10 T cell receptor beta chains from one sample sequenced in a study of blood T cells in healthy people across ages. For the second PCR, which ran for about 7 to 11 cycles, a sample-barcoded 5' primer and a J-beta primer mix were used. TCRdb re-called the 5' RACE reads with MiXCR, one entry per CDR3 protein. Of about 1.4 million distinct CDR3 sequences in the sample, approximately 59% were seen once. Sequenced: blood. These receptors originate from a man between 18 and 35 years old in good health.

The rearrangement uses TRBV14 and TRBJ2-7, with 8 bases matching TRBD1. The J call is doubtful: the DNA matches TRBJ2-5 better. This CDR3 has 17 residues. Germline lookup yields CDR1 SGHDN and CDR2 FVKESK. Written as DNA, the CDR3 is TGTGCCAGCAGCCACGATCTCAGGACAGGGTATCAAGAGACCCAGTACTTC. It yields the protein CASSHDLRTGYQETQYF.

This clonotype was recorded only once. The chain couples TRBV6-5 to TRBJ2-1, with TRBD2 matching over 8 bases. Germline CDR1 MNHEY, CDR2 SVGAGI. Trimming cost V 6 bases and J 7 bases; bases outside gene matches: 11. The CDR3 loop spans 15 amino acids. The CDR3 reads CASRPHSGIRNEQFF. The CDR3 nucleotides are TGTGCCAGCAGACCACATAGCGGGATAAGGAATGAGCAGTTCTTC.

The DNA for the CDR3 is TGTGCCAGCAGTTCTACTAGCACTAATGAGCAGTTCTTC. As protein: CASSSTSTNEQFF. The chain has TRBV28 and TRBJ2-1, with a possible D match to TRBD2 (6 bases). CDR1 and CDR2 (germline): MDHEN, SYDVKM. The CDR3 contains 13 residues. Between the trimmed V and J ends, which lost 4 bases and 7 bases, there was a span of 11 bases. Drawing the rest from reference TRBV28 and TRBJ2-1, the complete variable domain is DVKVTQSSRYLVKRTGEKVFLECVQDMDHENMFWYRQDPGLGLRLIYFSYDVKMKEKGDIPEGYSVSREKKERFSLILESASTNQTSMYLCASSSTSTNEQFFGPGTRLTVL.

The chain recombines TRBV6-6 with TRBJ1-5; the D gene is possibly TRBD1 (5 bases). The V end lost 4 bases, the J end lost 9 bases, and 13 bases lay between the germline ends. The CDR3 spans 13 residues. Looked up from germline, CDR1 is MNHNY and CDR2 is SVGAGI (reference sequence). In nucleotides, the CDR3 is TGTGCCAGCAGTTCCGATCACAGGACGCCCCAGCATTTT. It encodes CASSSDHRTPQHF.

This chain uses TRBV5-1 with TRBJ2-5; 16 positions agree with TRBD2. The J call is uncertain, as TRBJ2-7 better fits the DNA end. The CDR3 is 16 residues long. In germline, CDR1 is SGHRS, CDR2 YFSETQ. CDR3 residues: CASSFGTSGRGYEQYF. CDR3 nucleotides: TGCGCCAGCAGCTTCGGGACTAGCGGGAGGGGTTACGAGCAGTACTTC.

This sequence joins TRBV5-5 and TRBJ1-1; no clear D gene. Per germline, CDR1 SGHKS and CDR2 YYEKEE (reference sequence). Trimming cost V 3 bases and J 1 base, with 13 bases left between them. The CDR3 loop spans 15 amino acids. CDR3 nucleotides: TGTGCCAGCAGCTCCGGCGCGACCGCGAACACTGAAGCTTTCTTT. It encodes CASSSGATANTEAFF.

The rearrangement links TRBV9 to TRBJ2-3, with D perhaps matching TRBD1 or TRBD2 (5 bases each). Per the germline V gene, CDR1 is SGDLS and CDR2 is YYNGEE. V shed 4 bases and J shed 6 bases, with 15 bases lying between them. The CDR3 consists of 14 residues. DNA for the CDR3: TGTGCCAGCAGCACCCCCCGGGGCGACGATACGCAGTATTTT. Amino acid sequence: CASSTPRGDDTQYF. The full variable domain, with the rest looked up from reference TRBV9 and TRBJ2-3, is DSGVTQTPKHLITATGQRVTLRCSPRSGDLSVYWYQQSLDQGLQFLIQYYNGEERAKGNILERFSAQQFPDLHSELNLSSLELGDSALYFCASSTPRGDDTQYFGPGTRLTVL.

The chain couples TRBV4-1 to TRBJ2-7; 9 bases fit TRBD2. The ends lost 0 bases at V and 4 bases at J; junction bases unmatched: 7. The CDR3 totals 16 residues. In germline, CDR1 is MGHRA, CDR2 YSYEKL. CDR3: CASSQDEAGGWYEQYF. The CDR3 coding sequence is TGCGCCAGCAGCCAAGATGAAGCGGGAGGATGGTACGAGCAGTACTTC.

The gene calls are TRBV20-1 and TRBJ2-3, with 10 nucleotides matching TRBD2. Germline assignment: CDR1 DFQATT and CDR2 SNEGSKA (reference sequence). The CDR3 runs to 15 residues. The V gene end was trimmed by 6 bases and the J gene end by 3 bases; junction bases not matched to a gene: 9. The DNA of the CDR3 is TGCAGTGCCATTAGACTAGCGGGCGCTACAGATACGCAGTATTTT. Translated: CSAIRLAGATDTQYF.

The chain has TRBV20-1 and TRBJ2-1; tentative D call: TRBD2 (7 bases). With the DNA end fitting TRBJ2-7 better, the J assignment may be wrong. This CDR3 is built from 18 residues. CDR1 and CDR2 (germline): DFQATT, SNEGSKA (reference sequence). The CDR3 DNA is TGCAGTGCCATGGGGGCTGCTGGGGCTAGCGGAGGATACAATGAGCAGTACTTC. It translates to CSAMGAAGASGGYNEQYF.